The 20 T cell receptor beta chains below all came from one sample that was sequenced in a study of blood T cell repertoires in COVID-19 (dated by TCRdb to 2020 to 2022). The library was prepared using the immunoSEQ multiplex PCR assay. TCRdb re-hosts the immuneACCESS table, in-frame sequences only. Its copies lack some clones; in the studies checked, an unresolved V gene accounts for under half of them, and the cause for the rest is not known. Across this sample there are about 500,000 clones, with 85% to 90% seen only once. 7.8% of the sample is in the top ten clones. Sequenced input: peripheral blood. These TCRs come from a woman aged 45-59 years with COVID-19, enrolled during active disease.

The chain employs TRBV5-4 and TRBJ1-1; 7 bases match TRBD1. V lost 4 bases, J lost 0 bases, and 9 bases stayed unmatched. The CDR3 totals 16 residues. Germline CDR1 reads SGHNT; CDR2 reads YYREEE (reference sequence). The CDR3 region has the DNA TGTGCCAGCAGCCGGGGGGGGACAGCCATGAACACTGAAGCTTTCTTT. Its protein is CASSRGGTAMNTEAFF.

V and J are TRBV5-1 and TRBJ2-3; 13 positions match TRBD2. The CDR3 consists of 18 residues. V trimming: 4 bases; J trimming: 4 bases; junction bases outside the gene matches: 12. Germline V gene lookup returns CDR1 SGHRS and CDR2 YFSETQ. In nucleotides, the CDR3 is TGCGCCAGCAGCCCTATCCCAACTAGCGGGGGGGCGTCAGATACGCAGTATTTT. Its protein is CASSPIPTSGGASDTQYF.

The CDR3: CASSQDHNRRVNTGELFF. The DNA for the CDR3 is TGTGCCAGCAGCCAAGATCACAACAGGAGGGTGAACACCGGGGAGCTGTTTTTT. The chain is built from TRBV4-2 and TRBJ2-2, with a weak D call TRBD2 (6 bases). The V and J ends lost 0 bases and 1 base respectively, with 15 bases between them. This CDR3 contains 18 residues. CDR1 and CDR2 (germline): LGHNA, YNFKEQ.

This chain connects TRBV6-5 to TRBJ1-4, with TRBD1 as a possible D gene (5 bases). Germline CDR1 reads MNHEY; CDR2 reads SVGAGI. The CDR3 runs to 14 residues. The ends were cut back, 5 bases at V and 0 bases at J, with 7 bases in the middle. This chain's CDR3 is CASSRQTTNEKLFF. The CDR3 DNA is TGTGCCAGCAGTCGACAGACAACTAATGAAAAACTGTTTTTT.

Points on this clone: This sample includes further DNA sequences coding for the same CDR3. The rearrangement links TRBV5-4 to TRBJ2-5; TRBD2 matches 8 bases. CDR3 size: 14 residues. CDR1 is SGHNT, CDR2 YYREEE, per germline (reference sequence). With 2 bases clipped from V and 5 bases from J, the junction kept 5 bases outside the gene matches. The CDR3 bases are TGTGCCAGCAGCTTTACGGGGGGGCGGGAGACCCAGTACTTC. Its translation is CASSFTGGRETQYF. The entire variable domain, with the rest obtained from reference TRBV5-4 and TRBJ2-5, is as follows: ETGVTQSPTHLIKTRGQQVTLRCSSQSGHNTVSWYQQALGQGPQFIFQYYREEENGRGNFPPRFSGLQFPNYSSELNVNALELDDSALYLCASSFTGGRETQYFGPGTRLLVL.

The count of this clone is one. The V and J genes are TRBV4-1 and TRBJ2-2, with 13 positions matching TRBD2. V was clipped by 4 bases and J by 2 bases; unmatched bases: 4. The CDR3 contains 17 residues. CDR1 is MGHRA, CDR2 YSYEKL, per germline. The CDR3 nucleotides are TGCGCCAGCAGCCCTGGACTAGCGGGGGTTAACACCGGGGAGCTGTTTTTT. Translation gives CASSPGLAGVNTGELFF.

The chain carries TRBV24-1 and TRBJ2-5; 14 positions match TRBD2. V shed 4 bases, J shed 2 bases, and the junction held 8 bases outside the gene matches. The CDR3 contains 18 residues. Germline CDR1 reads KGHDR; CDR2 reads SFDVKD. The CDR3 is CATSDPGLAGAAQETQYF. CDR3 DNA sequence: TGTGCCACCAGTGACCCGGGACTAGCGGGGGCAGCACAAGAGACCCAGTACTTC.

The CDR3 DNA reads as TGTGCTAAAGAGTCGGCGGGGGGTCTCTACGAGCAGTACTTC. Translating it yields CAKESAGGLYEQYF. The V call is TRBV19, the J call TRBJ2-7; 8 bases are a match to TRBD2. This CDR3 contains 14 residues. The V gene's germline CDR1 is LNHDA and CDR2 SQIVND (reference sequence).

The CDR3 loop is CATSPTTGAYGYTF. CDR3 in DNA: TGTGCCACCAGTCCCACCACAGGGGCCTATGGCTACACCTTC. The chain joins TRBV24-1 to TRBJ1-2; 7 nucleotides align to TRBD1. CDR1 is KGHDR, CDR2 SFDVKD, per germline. CDR3 length equals 14 residues. Trimming took 6 bases from V and 4 from J; bases not matched to a gene: 7.

The J gene is TRBJ2-1, the V gene TRBV7-3; D might be TRBD1 (6 bases). Germline CDR1 and CDR2: SGHTA and FQGTGA. Trimming shortened V by 3 bases and J by 7 bases, and 10 bases separated the two germline ends. This CDR3 has 13 residues. CDR3 DNA sequence: TGTGCCAGCAGCTTGGGACATTCTAATGAGCAGTTCTTC. Its protein product is CASSLGHSNEQFF.

This chain connects TRBV19 to TRBJ2-1; 10 bases line up with TRBD2. Germline V CDR1 and CDR2: LNHDA, SQIVND (reference sequence). The CDR3 has 14 residues. Trimming at V came to 10 bases and at J to 7 bases, leaving 10 bases not matched to a gene. CDR3 DNA: TGTGCCACCAAGGGACTAGCGCCCGAGAATGAGCAGTTCTTC. Amino acids: CATKGLAPENEQFF. Looking up the rest from reference TRBV19 and TRBJ2-1 gives the full variable domain: DGGITQSPKYLFRKEGQNVTLSCEQNLNHDAMYWYRQDPGQGLRLIYYSQIVNDFQKGDIAEGYSVSREKKESFPLTVTSAQKNPTAFYLCATKGLAPENEQFFGPGTRLTVL.

As concerns this clone: The same CDR3 arises from other DNA sequences in this sample as well. The V gene is TRBV9, the J gene TRBJ1-1; a possible D gene is TRBD1 (6 bases). Between the trimmed V and J ends, which lost 3 bases and 0 bases, there was a span of 9 bases. The CDR3 covers 14 residues. Germline V gives CDR1 SGDLS, CDR2 YYNGEE. The CDR3 loop is CASSGGQMNTEAFF. The DNA of the CDR3 is TGTGCCAGCAGCGGCGGACAGATGAACACTGAAGCTTTCTTT.

The V gene is TRBV6-5, the J gene TRBJ1-6; D gene uncertain. There are 15 residues in the CDR3. Germline V lookup: CDR1 MNHEY, CDR2 SVGAGI. Trimming left V 9 bases short and J 0 bases short, with 12 bases between. CDR3 sequence: CASLGGSSYNSPLHF. The CDR3 DNA is TGTGCCAGTTTGGGCGGGAGCTCCTATAATTCACCCCTCCACTTT.

This clone was picked up a small number of times. The chain employs TRBV11-3 and TRBJ2-7; 13 positions match TRBD2. Germline loops: CDR1 SGHNT, CDR2 YENEEA. The V and J ends lost 3 bases and 5 bases, in that order; junction bases with no gene match: 4. This CDR3 has 15 amino acids. The CDR3, as DNA: TGTGCCAGCAGCTTGGGGACTAGCGGGGATAACGAGCAGTACTTC. Translating it yields CASSLGTSGDNEQYF.

This clone has a single count. The chain uses TRBV6-5 and TRBJ2-3; D not certain. The germline V gene has CDR1 MNHEY and CDR2 SVGAGI. V lost 1 base and J 7 bases, leaving 12 bases between the germline ends. This CDR3 has 14 residues. The CDR3 reads CASSYLVGTNTQYF. CDR3 in DNA: TGTGCCAGCAGTTACTTGGTGGGCACCAATACGCAGTATTTT.

The rearrangement links TRBV5-4 to TRBJ1-4, with 7 bases fitting TRBD1. Germline V gene data show CDR1 as SGHNT and CDR2 as YYREEE (reference sequence). After removal of 0 bases from V and 1 base from J, the junction contained 0 bases not matched to a gene. The CDR3 is 15 residues long. CDR3 amino acids: CASSLGQGTNEKLFF. CDR3 nucleotide sequence: TGTGCCAGCAGCTTGGGACAGGGAACTAATGAAAAACTGTTTTTT. Combining the CDR3 with reference TRBV5-4 and TRBJ1-4 gives the whole variable domain ETGVTQSPTHLIKTRGQQVTLRCSSQSGHNTVSWYQQALGQGPQFIFQYYREEENGRGNFPPRFSGLQFPNYSSELNVNALELDDSALYLCASSLGQGTNEKLFFGSGTQLSVL.

The chain combines TRBV3-1 (or the pseudogene TRBV3-2) with TRBJ2-7, with 7 nucleotides matching TRBD1. Trimming cost V 1 base and J 4 bases; bases outside gene matches: 7. This CDR3 is 15 amino acids long. CDR1 is LGHDT, CDR2 YNNKEL, per germline (reference sequence). The CDR3 region is CASSQGTGIFYEQYF. The CDR3, as DNA: TGTGCCAGCAGCCAAGGGACAGGTATATTTTACGAGCAGTACTTC.

The rearrangement uses TRBV7-9 and TRBJ1-1; TRBD1 might be the D (6 bases). The germline V and J ends were trimmed by 4 bases and 2 bases, with 17 bases remaining between them. The CDR3 spans 16 residues. Germline values: CDR1 SEHNR, CDR2 FQNEAQ (reference sequence). The CDR3 coding sequence is TGTGCCAGCAGCTCCCCAGGGGTAAAGGGTAACACTGAAGCTTTCTTT. This codes for CASSSPGVKGNTEAFF.

Worth noting for this clone: One end of the junction fails to match germline, which may point to a read error. The V gene is TRBV2, the J gene TRBJ2-4, with 8 positions matching TRBD1. Germline loops: CDR1 SNHLY, CDR2 FYNNEI. The CDR3 extends over 11 amino acids. In DNA, the CDR3 is TGTGCCAGCAGCGAATGGACAGGGCGGGACTTC. Its translation is CASSEWTGRDF.

The rearrangement joins TRBV11-3 to TRBJ2-1, with D tentatively TRBD1 (6 bases). Trimming removed 3 bases at V and 0 bases at J, with 6 bases between. Per the germline V gene, CDR1 is SGHNT and CDR2 is YENEEA. There are 14 residues in the CDR3. CDR3 sequence: CASSLDSSYNEQFF. As DNA, the CDR3 is TGTGCCAGCAGCTTGGACAGCTCCTACAATGAGCAGTTCTTC.